This T cell receptor (beta chain) stems from a study of CD8 T cells in ankylosing spondylitis. Per germline, CDR1 KGHDR and CDR2 SFDVKD. Trimming left V 4 bases short and J 0 bases short, with 11 bases between. CDR3 size: 16 residues. TCRdb recomputed calls from the 5' RACE reads with MiXCR, one row per CDR3 protein. The sample holds around 250,000 distinct CDR3 sequences; over 15% are singletons and the top ten take approximately 33%. Sequencing input: blood, either unsorted or a sorted T cell fraction (not recorded which). The origin of this receptor is a male donor with ankylosing spondylitis or in good health (not recorded which). J is TRBJ2-2 and V is TRBV24-1; either TRBD1 or TRBD2 may fit D (5 bases each). In DNA, the CDR3 is TGTGCCACCAGTGAGTGGGACGTAACGAACACCGGGGAGCTGTTTTTT. Translation: CATSEWDVTNTGELFF.